This T cell receptor (beta chain) was recovered during a study of T-cell memory formation after mild COVID-19. Overall study findings and caveats: Clones contracting across day 15 to 85 had a balanced CD4/CD8 profile; later expanding clones leaned CD4+.

TCRdb called the 5' RACE reads again in MiXCR, with one record for every CDR3 protein. Of around 180,000 distinct CDR3 sequences listed, about 18% are singletons. This clonotype was seen a handful of times. Its antigen is not identified. CDR3 length equals 15 residues. V shed 3 bases and J shed 6 bases, with 12 bases lying between them. CDR1 is SGHTA and CDR2 is FQGNSA in the germline V gene. Sequences were obtained from PBMCs or a T cell subset sorted from them (not recorded which). The chain couples TRBV7-2 to TRBJ1-6, with D possibly being TRBD1 (6 bases). The clonotype originates from a man aged 18 to 29 who had mild COVID-19 (a few samples of this study predate the infection). Cell type and time point are not known. For the CDR3, the DNA is TGTGCCAGCAGCTTCGGGGGGCAGGGTAATTCACCCCTCCACTTT. Protein product: CASSFGGQGNSPLHF.